Listed here is a single T cell receptor beta chain. Its antigen is unknown. Within Nashville, Tennessee resided all donors, each a Caucasian adult. The data derive from a study of shared clonotypes between healthy human individuals. Study-wide findings and caveats: Naive subsets, compared against memory subsets, generally had larger estimated richness values. A handful of donors showed sharing of approximately 5% of naive CD4 clonotypes. What limited the represented genetic and exposure-history diversity was the small number of donors.

Clones were sequenced by immunoSEQ multiplex PCR, and TCRdb holds only the in-frame ones, with some missing. The sample contains roughly 1.4 million clones, approximately 98.5% of which appear only once. The receptor was isolated from a man in his thirties or forties in good health. The material sequenced was naive CD4+ T cells sorted from blood. Sample subset: CD45RA+ positively selected.

The CDR3 DNA reads TGCGCCAGCAGTGAGAATAGGGCTAGCGGACTAAACAATGAGCAGTTCTTC. Its translation: CASSENRASGLNNEQFF. This rearrangement joins TRBV10-2 to TRBJ2-1; 7 bases map to TRBD2. J gave up 5 bases and V 2 bases, and 12 bases lay outside the gene matches. This CDR3 has 17 amino acids. Germline assignment: CDR1 WSHSY and CDR2 SAAADI.